The TCR beta chain described here comes from a study of T cells in Graves' hyperthyroidism and ophthalmopathy. This clonotype was found many times. Amplification yielded TCR beta CDR3 regions, with RNA transcripts as the source. When the TCR CDR3 underwent first-round RT-PCR, the HTBI primer set was used. From the multiplex PCR reads, TCRdb called clonotypes with MiXCR, one entry per CDR3 protein. The data hold about 500,000 distinct CDR3 sequences, with over 15% observed a single time. This CDR3 contains 18 residues. The V gene's germline CDR1 is MDHEN and CDR2 SYDVKM. V lost 4 bases to trimming and J lost 0 bases; unmatched junction nucleotides: 10.

Sample: blood. This chain joins TRBV28 and TRBJ2-2; TRBD2 agrees at 8 bases. This TCR derives from a woman aged 18-35 years with Graves' hyperthyroidism. CDR3 protein: CASSYPSLAGPNTGELFF. CDR3 nucleotides: TGTGCCAGCAGTTACCCCTCCTTAGCGGGACCGAACACCGGGGAGCTGTTTTTT. Looking up the rest from reference TRBV28 and TRBJ2-2 gives the full variable domain: DVKVTQSSRYLVKRTGEKVFLECVQDMDHENMFWYRQDPGLGLRLIYFSYDVKMKEKGDIPEGYSVSREKKERFSLILESASTNQTSMYLCASSYPSLAGPNTGELFFGEGSRLTVL.